What follows are 23 T cell receptor beta chains derived from one specimen sequenced in a study of Graves' ophthalmopathy and Graves' hyperthyroidism. As the template, RNA transcripts were used to amplify TCR beta CDR3 regions. RT-PCR with HTBI primers came first, then second-round multiplex PCR. TCRdb re-called the multiplex PCR reads with MiXCR, one entry per CDR3 protein. The sample lists about 480,000 distinct CDR3 sequences, roughly an eighth occurring once. The sequencing sample was made of blood. The receptors derive from a woman aged 30 to 39 with Graves' ophthalmopathy.

This clonotype showed up many times. The chain combines TRBV29-1 with TRBJ1-1, with D maybe TRBD1 (5 bases). Trimming shortened V by 3 bases and J by 3 bases, and 11 bases separated the two germline ends. Per the germline V gene, CDR1 is SQVTM and CDR2 is ANQGSEA. This CDR3 has 13 amino acids. CDR3 sequence: CSVEGGGYTEAFF. CDR3 nucleotides: TGCAGCGTTGAGGGGGGTGGATACACTGAAGCTTTCTTT. Drawing the rest from reference TRBV29-1 and TRBJ1-1, the complete variable domain is SAVISQKPSRDICQRGTSLTIQCQVDSQVTMMFWYRQQPGQSLTLIATANQGSEATYESGFVIDKFPISRPNLTFSTLTVSNMSPEDSSIYLCSVEGGGYTEAFFGQGTRLTVV.

This clonotype has ten or more counts. This chain uses TRBV18 with TRBJ1-1, with a possible D match to TRBD1 (5 bases). V lost 4 bases and J lost 11, with 11 bases in between. The germline V gene has CDR1 KGHSH and CDR2 LQKENI. The CDR3 is 11 amino acids. The CDR3 protein is CASSQERGAFF. In nucleotides, the CDR3 is TGTGCCAGCTCACAGGAACGGGGGGCTTTCTTT.

In regard to this clonotype: This may stem from a read error, because a much larger clone lies one nucleotide away. The chain combines TRBV12-3 or TRBV12-4 with TRBJ1-3; D is uncertain. The CDR3 consists of 20 residues. V lost 1 base and J 3 bases, leaving 25 bases between the germline ends. This chain's CDR3 is CASSLVLTRETPYYGNTIYF. The CDR3 DNA is TGTGCCAGCAGTTTAGTTTTGACACGAGAAACCCCTTATTATGGAAACACCATATATTTT.

Details on this clonotype: This may be a read error: a much more frequent sequence differs by one nucleotide. The final CDR3 position lacks the conserved phenylalanine or tryptophan, pointing to a likely read error. This chain uses TRBV29-1 with TRBJ2-5; 12 bases are a match to TRBD1. There are 15 residues in the CDR3. The germline V gene encodes CDR1 SQVTM and CDR2 ANQGSEA. With 7 bases clipped from V and 5 bases from J, the junction kept 11 bases outside the gene matches. This chain's CDR3 is CSGTGQGASSETQYS. Here the CDR3 DNA reads TGCAGCGGGACGGGACAGGGGGCGTCTTCCGAGACCCAGTACTCC.

At least ten counts were recorded for this clonotype. V and J are TRBV12-3 or TRBV12-4 and TRBJ2-5; 7 positions agree with TRBD1. The CDR3 loop spans 14 amino acids. V gave up 6 bases and J gave up 2 bases; unmatched junction bases: 6. CDR3 bases: TGTGCCAGCAGATCAGGGGGATTTCAAGAGACCCAGTACTTC. Translating gives CASRSGGFQETQYF.

The chain couples TRBV6-1 to TRBJ2-5; possible D gene TRBD1, 6 bases. CDR3 length: 15 amino acids. The ends were cut back, 2 bases at V and 5 bases at J, with 15 bases in the middle. The germline gives CDR1 MNHNS, CDR2 SASEGT. The CDR3: CASSEFPRGLETQYF. CDR3 in DNA: TGTGCCAGCAGTGAATTCCCAAGGGGGTTGGAGACCCAGTACTTC.

In its sample, this clonotype was seen many times. The rearrangement joins TRBV19 to TRBJ1-1; 7 nucleotides align to TRBD1. V shed 6 bases and J 0 bases; nucleotides not matched to a gene: 10. The CDR3 sequence is 16 residues long. From germline, CDR1 is LNHDA and CDR2 SQIVND (reference sequence). The CDR3 region is CASSRGGVGMNTEAFF. CDR3 in DNA: TGTGCCAGTAGCAGGGGGGGGGTCGGAATGAACACTGAAGCTTTCTTT.

This clonotype showed up many times. The chain couples TRBV6-1 to TRBJ2-7; 7 positions match TRBD2. The CDR3 consists of 13 residues. Germline CDR1 and CDR2: MNHNS and SASEGT. J was trimmed by 3 bases and V by 8 bases; bases with no gene match: 7. CDR3 protein: CASAGTTYYEQYF. The CDR3 DNA sequence: TGTGCCAGCGCCGGGACTACCTACTACGAGCAGTACTTC.

This clonotype has a count of ten or more. V is TRBV6-1 and J is TRBJ2-5, with D possibly TRBD1 on 8 matching bases. The V gene lost 2 bases and the J gene lost 4 bases, with 14 bases spanning the gap. Germline loops: CDR1 MNHNS, CDR2 SASEGT. The CDR3 loop spans 15 amino acids. The CDR3 spells CASSELTGGGETQYF. CDR3 DNA: TGTGCCAGCAGTGAACTTACAGGGGGGGGAGAGACCCAGTACTTC.

This clonotype was counted many times. This rearrangement joins TRBV18 to TRBJ2-5; D tentatively fits TRBD1 or TRBD2 (5 bases each). V was pared by 1 base and J by 2 bases, with 8 bases between. The CDR3 is 14 residues long. Germline V gives CDR1 KGHSH, CDR2 LQKENI. The CDR3 is CASSPRGLQETQYF. CDR3 DNA: TGTGCCAGCTCACCACGGGGGTTACAAGAGACCCAGTACTTC.

In nucleotides, the CDR3 is TGTGCCAGCAGTCCAATGGGGGGTGAGCAGTACTTC. Translated, it gives CASSPMGGEQYF. This sequence joins TRBV12-3 or TRBV12-4 and TRBJ2-7, with D perhaps TRBD2 (6 bases). This CDR3 spans 12 amino acids. Trimming removed 5 bases from V and 7 bases from J, with 12 bases in between.

The chain couples TRBV12-3 or TRBV12-4 to TRBJ1-1; D is unclear. V was pared by 3 bases and J by 7 bases, with 9 bases between. The CDR3 runs 12 residues. CDR3 coding DNA: TGTGCCAGCAGTTTTCTGAGTGTTGAAGCTTTCTTT. Translated: CASSFLSVEAFF.

This chain uses TRBV28 with TRBJ2-7, with a tentative D call TRBD1 (6 bases). The CDR3 has 13 residues. Per the germline V gene, CDR1 is MDHEN and CDR2 is SYDVKM. The V end lost 3 bases, the J end lost 5 bases, and 11 bases lay between the germline ends. This chain's CDR3 is CASSFIQGNEQYF. The CDR3 nucleotides are TGTGCCAGCAGTTTTATTCAGGGGAACGAGCAGTACTTC.

There are many counts of this clonotype. The chain has TRBV12-3 or TRBV12-4 and TRBJ2-5; D perhaps matches TRBD1 (5 bases). V shed 1 base and J shed 3 bases, with 6 bases lying between them. The CDR3 has 13 residues. The CDR3 nucleotides are TGTGCCAGCAGTTTAGGGACAAAAGAGACCCAGTACTTC. Amino acid sequence: CASSLGTKETQYF.

This clonotype appeared many times. V is TRBV28 and J is TRBJ2-2, with D perhaps TRBD1 (8 bases). This CDR3 comprises 15 residues. Germline loops: CDR1 MDHEN, CDR2 SYDVKM. V was shortened by 5 bases and J by 6 bases, with 16 bases between the two germline ends. The CDR3: CASSPYRGRAGELFF. For the CDR3, the DNA is TGTGCCAGCAGTCCCTACAGGGGGAGGGCCGGGGAGCTGTTTTTT. The whole variable domain, remainder taken from reference TRBV28 and TRBJ2-2, is DVKVTQSSRYLVKRTGEKVFLECVQDMDHENMFWYRQDPGLGLRLIYFSYDVKMKEKGDIPEGYSVSREKKERFSLILESASTNQTSMYLCASSPYRGRAGELFFGEGSRLTVL.

This clonotype was seen at least ten times. The rearrangement links TRBV27 to TRBJ2-2, with a weak D call TRBD2 (5 bases). The CDR3 extends over 17 amino acids. The germline V and J ends were trimmed by 0 bases and 3 bases, with 14 bases remaining between them. Germline V gene data show CDR1 as MNHEY and CDR2 as SMNVEV (reference sequence). The DNA for the CDR3 is TGTGCCAGCAGTTTATCGCTAGCCCGGCGAGACACCGGGGAGCTGTTTTTT. As protein: CASSLSLARRDTGELFF.

The genes are TRBV28 and TRBJ2-6; D uncertain. Trimming left V 7 bases short and J 2 bases short, with 3 bases between. From germline, CDR1 is MDHEN and CDR2 SYDVKM. The CDR3 totals 12 residues. The DNA of the CDR3 is TGTGCCAGCATGCCTGGGGCCAACGTCCTGACTTTC. This translates into CASMPGANVLTF.

At least ten counts were recorded for this clonotype. The chain joins TRBV11-1 to TRBJ1-2; 9 bases agree with TRBD1. Germline loops: CDR1 SGHAT, CDR2 FQDESV (reference sequence). CDR3 length: 16 amino acids. Trimming cost V 3 bases and J 0 bases; bases outside gene matches: 5. CDR3 sequence (DNA): TGTGCCAGCAGCTTCGGACAGGGGATGGCTAACTATGGCTACACCTTC. The encoded protein is CASSFGQGMANYGYTF.

A note on this clonotype: One base away lies a much larger clone, so this may be a sequencing read error. Because the CDR3 is missing its conserved closing phenylalanine or tryptophan, this is likely a read error. The CDR3 sequence: CASSYSAGQPQHY. The CDR3 nucleotides read TGTGCCAGCAGCTACTCCGCCGGACAGCCCCAGCATTAT. This chain uses TRBV11-2 with TRBJ1-5; D not resolved. CDR1 and CDR2 from the germline V gene are SGHAT and FQNNGV. Deletions cut 4 bases from V and 7 bases from J, with 11 bases between. CDR3 length equals 13 residues.

In its sample, this clonotype was seen many times. The V gene is TRBV20-1, the J gene TRBJ1-1, with D perhaps matching TRBD1 (5 bases). This CDR3 contains 15 residues. Trimming left V 1 base short and J 0 bases short, with 12 bases between. Germline V gene lookup returns CDR1 DFQATT and CDR2 SNEGSKA (reference sequence). The CDR3 DNA follows: TGCAGTGCTAGAGCGACCGGGACGTTGAACACTGAAGCTTTCTTT. Protein sequence: CSARATGTLNTEAFF.

This clonotype has a count of ten or more. This chain connects TRBV10-3 to TRBJ1-2, with 9 bases matching TRBD1. Trimming cost V 2 bases and J 5 bases; bases outside gene matches: 12. CDR3 length equals 17 residues. Germline V lookup: CDR1 ENHRY, CDR2 SYGVKD. The CDR3 coding sequence is TGTGCCATCAGTGAGGCGATTCCGGGACAGGGCCGATATGGCTACACCTTC. It yields the protein CAISEAIPGQGRYGYTF.

On this clonotype: The junction differs from germline at one of its ends, possibly a read error. The V and J genes are TRBV25-1 and TRBJ1-2; D gene unclear. The germline gives CDR1 MGHDK, CDR2 SYGVNS. The CDR3 totals 13 residues. CDR3 in amino acids: CTSSDSLSYGYTF. In DNA, the CDR3 is TGTACCAGCAGTGATTCACTTTCCTATGGCTACACCTTC.

The table lists this clonotype with many counts. The chain links TRBV7-8 to TRBJ1-2, with D tentatively TRBD1 (6 bases). The CDR3 extends over 16 amino acids. The germline CDR1 and CDR2 sequences are SGHVS and FQNEAQ. V was clipped by 1 base and J by 5 bases, with 17 bases between them. The CDR3 region has the DNA TGTGCCAGCAGCTTAGTTGGAAGGTCCAGGGGTTATGGCTACACCTTC. Its protein is CASSLVGRSRGYGYTF.